Included here is one T cell receptor (beta chain) sequence, with context. This clonotype was observed at least ten times. It lacks a known antigen. One base away there is no much larger clone; base qualities are not given. The method behind the library was 5' RACE. Sequencing was performed on an Illumina HiSeq 2000. A universal primer binding site was introduced by template switching, and a unique molecular identifier was present in the final cDNA, enabling accurate counting of TCR cDNA molecules. First-strand cDNA for TCR alpha and beta chains was synthesized from specific primers in the conserved constant-segment region. To control for contamination, every cDNA library carried two barcodes: a SMART-Mk sample barcode plus Illumina barcodes. TruSeq adapter sequences, together with Illumina sample barcodes, were added in two successive PCR steps. The Illumina HiSeq platform was used with custom primers to sequence TCR alpha and beta cDNA libraries. The source study handled its data this way. Raw reads were processed with MiGEC to extract unique molecular identifiers, and MiXCR was used to determine CDR3 positions. Recombination models were inferred per individual with the repgenHMM and IGoR tools using an EM algorithm. Shared clonotype analysis was performed with the tcR package in R, normalizing sharing by the product of cloneset sizes. To study raw recombination without the effects of thymic and clonal selection, out-of-frame nonproductive sequences were analyzed. TCRdb handled the public reads itself, with Q25 trimming in fastp and clone calling in MiXCR, and kept productive beta chains. Rows matching on CDR3 protein sequence are summarized as one entry with the most common DNA and genes. These V and J calls are TCRdb output, not the study's own analysis. Here the sample has about 240,000 distinct CDR3 sequences; under 12% occur a single time. The ten most abundant clones make up about a tenth of the sample.

This entry belongs to a study of identical twins (dated by TCRdb to 2015 to 2016). Study-wide context: TCR alpha and beta repertoires from monozygotic twins, unrelated adults of various ages and cord blood were deep-sequenced to test whether fetal clonotypes persist. To rule out contamination, the twin experiments were replicated at different times with different library preparation protocols.

Broad study findings and their caveats: In monozygotic twins, out-of-frame TCR alpha sharing was systematically underestimated by recombination models, although the models agreed with sharing between unrelated individuals. Fewer insertions were carried by abundant cord blood beta clonotypes; a weaker similar trend was observed in young adult naive repertoires, while no such trend was observed in memory repertoires. Excess twin sharing in beta out-of-frame sequences was weaker because fewer shared sequences lowered the signal-to-noise ratio. Out-of-frame TCR alpha sequences shared between twins showed an excess of low generation-probability sequences compared with coincidental sharing between unrelated individuals. Zero-insertion analyses could be partly confounded by invariant T cells such as MAIT and iNKT, though diverse VJ usage argued against such confounding for most clonotypes. Conclusions relied on cross-sectional statistical analysis, since the same donors could not be followed over many years.

At the junction V is shortened by 4 bases and J by 7 bases, with 14 bases in between. Spanning cysteine to phenylalanine, the CDR3 consists of 13 amino acids. The read is trimmed to its CDR3 DNA, 39 bases read in frame from base 1. In the germline V gene, CDR1 corresponds to LGHNA and CDR2 to YSLEER. Only healthy Caucasian donors were included. Miltenyi CD45RO+ enrichment and human naive T-cell isolation kits were used to isolate memory (CD45RO+) and naive T cells from PBMC. Here the chain combines TRBV4-3 and TRBJ2-7; the D region possibly corresponds to TRBD1 (5 bases align). This TCR was sampled from a man aged 50 to 60 in good health. Sequenced sample: memory T cells sorted from blood. Per the publication, the cell subset or site label means: CD45RO+ enriched T cells. For the CDR3, the sequence is CASSRNRLGEQYF. The nucleotide sequence reads TGCGCCAGCAGCCGAAACAGGTTGGGAGAGCAGTACTTC.